The clone carrying this TCR beta chain was seen more than once but under ten times. Its antigen remains unknown. MiXCR, applied by TCRdb to the RT-PCR reads, yields one record per CDR3 protein. The sample holds about 700,000 distinct CDR3 sequences, around 13% seen once. This sample stems from a study of response to subunit inactivated influenza vaccine. Notes on the study in general: It was the authors' suggestion that each seasonal influenza vaccination recruits few new T cells.

The germline gives CDR1 SGHRS, CDR2 YFSETQ. V was shortened by 3 bases and J by 1 base, with 12 bases between the two germline ends. The CDR3 runs to 15 residues. This rearrangement joins TRBV5-1 to TRBJ2-3; no definite D call. This specimen consisted of PBMCs from blood, obtained roughly 2 weeks before vaccination. The sequence was collected from a man aged 45-60 years who received an inactivated influenza vaccine. The CDR3 reads CASSYYDGRTDTQYF. CDR3 nucleotides: TGCGCCAGCAGCTACTACGACGGGCGCACAGATACGCAGTATTTT.